Presented here are 9 T cell receptor beta chains from one specimen sequenced in a study of T cells and Merkel cell carcinoma outcomes. Some clones are missing from TCRdb's copy, which holds only in-frame ones; the method was immunoSEQ multiplex PCR. The top ten hold roughly 1.9% of the sample, which has a few thousand clones, roughly 92% seen once. Sequencing was done on a sample of tumor tissue from Merkel cell carcinoma. The receptors derive from a human donor with Merkel cell carcinoma.

CDR3 coding DNA: TGTGCCAGCAGCTTATTGTCATCAACCTACGAGCAGTACTTC. It specifies CASSLLSSTYEQYF. The V and J genes are TRBV7-9 and TRBJ2-5; D ambiguous. The J call could be wrong; TRBJ2-7 is a better fit for the DNA end. The CDR3 spans 14 residues. Germline V gene data show CDR1 as SEHNR and CDR2 as FQNEAQ (reference sequence).

The chain couples TRBV7-2 to TRBJ2-3; TRBD2 matches at 7 bases. Germline CDR1 and CDR2: SGHTA and FQGNSA. There are 15 residues in the CDR3. The J segment lost 3 bases and the V segment lost 2 bases, leaving 5 bases of the junction unmatched. The CDR3 region has the DNA TGTGCCAGCAGCTTATATTCTAGCGGTACAGATACGCAGTATTTT. It specifies CASSLYSSGTDTQYF. The full variable domain, with the rest looked up from reference TRBV7-2 and TRBJ2-3, is GAGVSQSPSNKVTEKGKDVELRCDPISGHTALYWYRQSLGQGLEFLIYFQGNSAPDKSGLPSDRFSAERTGGSVSTLTIQRTQQEDSAVYLCASSLYSSGTDTQYFGPGTRLTVL.

The chain has TRBV5-4 and TRBJ2-7; TRBD2 matches 9 bases. V dropped 1 base and J dropped 7; count of bases not matched to a gene: 6. Germline V gene lookup returns CDR1 SGHNT and CDR2 YYREEE (reference sequence). The CDR3 totals 14 residues. DNA of the CDR3: TGTGCCAGCAGCTTGCCTAGCGGGAATCAAGAGCAGTACTTC. The encoded protein is CASSLPSGNQEQYF.

The V gene is TRBV5-8, the J gene TRBJ1-5; D possibly corresponds to TRBD1 (5 bases). The CDR3 has 14 residues. The V gene lost 2 bases and the J gene lost 4 bases, with 10 bases spanning the gap. In germline, CDR1 is SGHTS, CDR2 YDEGEE. The chain's CDR3 is CASSFTDRNQPQHF. The CDR3 DNA sequence: TGTGCCAGCAGCTTTACAGACAGAAATCAGCCCCAGCATTTT.

This clone has a single count. The chain links TRBV5-4 to TRBJ1-2; D gene unclear. CDR3 length: 14 residues. With 0 bases removed from V and 4 bases from J, the gap between germline ends came to 10 bases. Germline loops: CDR1 SGHNT, CDR2 YYREEE (reference sequence). The CDR3 nucleotides are TGTGCCAGCAGCTTGGCCGTCCGGAGCTATGGCTACACCTTC. Protein sequence: CASSLAVRSYGYTF.

The chain carries TRBV29-1 and TRBJ1-1; 7 bases are a match to TRBD1. There are 13 residues in the CDR3. V lost 7 bases to trimming and J lost 0 bases; unmatched junction nucleotides: 5. Germline CDR1 is SQVTM and CDR2 is ANQGSEA. The CDR3 reads CSAQGTMNTEAFF. CDR3 bases: TGCAGCGCACAGGGGACAATGAACACTGAAGCTTTCTTT. The variable domain in full, with the rest retrieved from reference TRBV29-1 and TRBJ1-1, is SAVISQKPSRDICQRGTSLTIQCQVDSQVTMMFWYRQQPGQSLTLIATANQGSEATYESGFVIDKFPISRPNLTFSTLTVSNMSPEDSSIYLCSAQGTMNTEAFFGQGTRLTVV.

The rearrangement uses TRBV27 and TRBJ1-6, with D hard to call. The CDR3 runs to 14 residues. The V end was cut by 4 bases, the J end by 10 bases, with 14 bases between. Germline loops: CDR1 MNHEY, CDR2 SMNVEV (reference sequence). The CDR3 region is CASSSDGRGSPLHF. CDR3 bases: TGTGCCAGCAGTTCTGACGGGAGAGGATCACCCCTCCACTTT.

V and J are TRBV23-1 and TRBJ2-4; tentatively, D is TRBD1 or TRBD2 (5 bases each). TRBV23-1 is an ORF for which the function is uncertain. The CDR3 is made up of 19 amino acids. V was trimmed by 3 bases and J by 0 bases, leaving 21 bases between them. CDR3 nucleotide sequence: TGCGCCAGCAGTCAGCCCCGGGACGACGCCTGCCTAGCCAAAAACATTCAGTACTTC. Translated, it gives CASSQPRDDACLAKNIQYF.

The chain employs TRBV28 and TRBJ2-3, with TRBD1 matching 8 bases. V trimming: 6 bases; J trimming: 2 bases; junction bases outside the gene matches: 10. CDR1 MDHEN and CDR2 SYDVKM come from the germline V gene. The CDR3 extends over 16 amino acids. The CDR3 nucleotides read TGTGCCAGCAGGGAGATATCGGACAGGGTCACAGATACGCAGTATTTT. Its translation: CASREISDRVTDTQYF.